One sample yielded the 23 T cell receptor beta chains listed below, sequenced in a study of T cells after yellow fever vaccination. TCRdb reprocessed the 5' RACE reads with MiXCR, giving one entry per CDR3 protein. The profile shows about 220,000 distinct CDR3 sequences, about 3% of them singletons. The specimen was CD4+ T cells sorted from PBMCs, collected 10 days after the yellow fever booster vaccination. The origin of the receptors is a young man who received the YFV17D yellow fever vaccine.

This clonotype was detected a few times. The rearrangement joins TRBV7-2 to TRBJ1-1, with D uncertain. Germline values: CDR1 SGHTA, CDR2 FQGNSA. Trimming left V 4 bases short and J 5 bases short, with 14 bases between. CDR3 length: 14 residues. The DNA of the CDR3 is TGTGCCAGCAGCTCGTGGGGAGGGCGGACTGAAGCTTTCTTT. Translating it yields CASSSWGGRTEAFF.

This clonotype was recorded many times. The chain combines TRBV7-2 with TRBJ1-2; 7 bases line up with TRBD1. V shed 5 bases and J 8 bases; nucleotides not matched to a gene: 5. CDR3 length equals 12 residues. CDR1 and CDR2 (germline): SGHTA, FQGNSA. In DNA, the CDR3 is TGTGCCAGCAGCCCCAGGGGGTTCGGCTACACCTTC. Protein: CASSPRGFGYTF.

Only a few counts were recorded for this clonotype. This chain connects TRBV12-3 or TRBV12-4 to TRBJ1-1; no reliable D call. V was cut by 4 bases and J by 2 bases, with 8 bases left in between. The CDR3 extends over 13 amino acids. CDR3 nucleotides: TGTGCCAGCAGTTACGCCCGCAACACTGAAGCTTTCTTT. The encoded protein is CASSYARNTEAFF.

Only a few counts were recorded for this clonotype. This sequence joins TRBV14 and TRBJ2-7, with D perhaps matching TRBD1 (6 bases). The CDR3 sequence is 13 residues long. V lost 6 bases, J lost 6 bases, and 15 bases lay in between. CDR1 and CDR2 (germline): SGHDN, FVKESK. CDR3 bases: TGTGCCAGCAGTACGGACGTACAGGGCGAGCAGTACGTC. Translating gives CASSTDVQGEQYV.

This clonotype was detected many times. V is TRBV19 and J is TRBJ2-6, with D unresolved. The V and J ends lost 5 bases and 3 bases respectively, with 8 bases between them. Germline CDR1 LNHDA, CDR2 SQIVND (reference sequence). There are 14 residues in the CDR3. CDR3 residues: CASSVQVGANVLTF. As DNA, the CDR3 is TGTGCCAGTAGTGTGCAAGTTGGGGCCAACGTCCTGACTTTC.

This clonotype was counted ten times or more. The rearrangement joins TRBV4-2 to TRBJ1-2; no definite D call. Germline CDR1 LGHNA, CDR2 YNFKEQ. V lost 3 bases, J lost 0 bases, and 11 bases lay in between. The CDR3 covers 15 residues. CDR3 nucleotides: TGTGCCAGCAGCCAGGAGACGGTATCTAACTATGGCTACACCTTC. This translates into CASSQETVSNYGYTF.

This clonotype occurred a few times. J is TRBJ1-5 and V is TRBV20-1; D is possibly TRBD1 (5 bases). Per germline, CDR1 DFQATT and CDR2 SNEGSKA (reference sequence). The CDR3 contains 14 residues. V was shortened by 5 bases and J by 4 bases, with 15 bases between the two germline ends. Here the CDR3 DNA reads TGCAGTGCTCGCCGGGACGAGGGGAATCAGCCCCAGCATTTT. Translated: CSARRDEGNQPQHF.

In its sample, this clonotype was seen a few times. This chain uses TRBV6-2 or TRBV6-3 with TRBJ2-3; 11 bases map to TRBD2. This CDR3 region has 15 residues. V lost 4 bases to trimming and J lost 7 bases; unmatched junction nucleotides: 7. The germline gives CDR1 MNHEY, CDR2 SVGEGT. CDR3 sequence (DNA): TGTGCCAGCAGTTTTAGACTAGCGGGGCTGAATACGCAGTATTTT. Its translation: CASSFRLAGLNTQYF.

This clonotype was seen at least ten times. The chain recombines TRBV28 with TRBJ2-7; the match to TRBD1 covers 11 bases. Germline V lookup: CDR1 MDHEN, CDR2 SYDVKM. V shed 6 bases and J 2 bases; nucleotides not matched to a gene: 6. The CDR3 covers 15 residues. This CDR3 reads CASSPGQGAPYEQYV. DNA for the CDR3: TGTGCCAGCAGCCCCGGACAGGGGGCTCCCTACGAGCAGTACGTC.

At least ten counts were recorded for this clonotype. A read error may produce the germline difference seen at one junction end. In nucleotides, the CDR3 is TGTGCCAGCACTGGACAGACCCGTTACCAGGAGACCCAGTACTTC. The encoded protein is CASTGQTRYQETQYF. The chain recombines TRBV5-5 with TRBJ2-5; tentative D call: TRBD1 (6 bases). CDR3 length equals 15 residues. Germline V gene sequence: CDR1 SGHKS, CDR2 YYEKEE (reference sequence).

Details on this clonotype: One end of the junction is discordant with germline, which a read error may explain. The chain is built from TRBV20-1 and TRBJ2-5; the D gene is possibly TRBD2 (6 bases). The CDR3 has 14 residues. Germline V lookup: CDR1 DFQATT, CDR2 SNEGSKA (reference sequence). The CDR3 region has the DNA TGCAGTGCTAGAAACCGGGACTTCCAAGAGACCAAGTACTTC. This codes for CSARNRDFQETKYF.

This clonotype was counted many times. The chain combines TRBV4-3 with TRBJ2-2; no firm D call. Germline values: CDR1 LGHNA, CDR2 YSLEER. V dropped 3 bases and J dropped 0 bases, with 8 bases sitting between them. The CDR3 sequence is 15 residues long. CDR3 nucleotide sequence: TGCGCCAGCAGCCAGGGTCTTCCGAACACCGGGGAGCTGTTTTTT. This translates into CASSQGLPNTGELFF.

A few counts support this clonotype. The V and J genes are TRBV5-1 and TRBJ2-5, with TRBD2 matching over 14 bases. Germline V gene data show CDR1 as SGHRS and CDR2 as YFSETQ. The CDR3 extends over 17 amino acids. With 4 bases clipped from V and 3 bases from J, the junction kept 8 bases outside the gene matches. CDR3 sequence: CASSGGTSGGKKETQYF. CDR3 coding DNA: TGCGCCAGCAGCGGCGGGACTAGCGGGGGCAAGAAAGAGACCCAGTACTTC.

The CDR3 DNA sequence: TGCAGTGCTTCGCGACAGGGGGCCTACGAGCAGTACTTC. This sequence encodes CSASRQGAYEQYF. The chain carries TRBV20-1 and TRBJ2-7, with TRBD1 matching 9 bases. The CDR3 is 13 residues long. V shed 5 bases, J shed 2 bases, and the junction held 4 bases outside the gene matches. The germline V gene has CDR1 DFQATT and CDR2 SNEGSKA (reference sequence).

Ten or more counts support this clonotype. V is TRBV7-3 and J is TRBJ2-7; no reliable D call. The germline V and J ends were trimmed by 1 base and 3 bases, with 13 bases remaining between them. CDR1 SGHTA and CDR2 FQGTGA come from the germline V gene. CDR3 length: 15 amino acids. CDR3 residues: CASSLNPAHYYEQYF. CDR3 coding DNA: TGTGCCAGCAGCTTAAACCCAGCCCACTACTACGAGCAGTACTTC.

In its sample, this clonotype was seen a few times. J is TRBJ1-2 and V is TRBV13; possibly TRBD1 for D (5 bases). The V end was cut by 5 bases, the J end by 4 bases, with 23 bases between. From germline, CDR1 is PRHDT and CDR2 FYEKMQ (reference sequence). The CDR3 is 17 residues long. The CDR3 DNA follows: TGTGCCAGCAGCCCACCGCCAGTGGGGGGAGCCGGCTATGGCTACACCTTC. This encodes CASSPPPVGGAGYGYTF.

This clonotype was seen many times. The rearrangement joins TRBV9 to TRBJ2-5; D remains unclear. From germline, CDR1 is SGDLS and CDR2 YYNGEE. Between the trimmed V and J ends, which lost 0 bases and 0 bases, there was a span of 6 bases. This CDR3 region has 14 residues. As DNA, the CDR3 is TGTGCCAGCAGCGTAGAGGCGTACCAAGAGACCCAGTACTTC. Its protein is CASSVEAYQETQYF.

The sample holds a few counts of this clonotype. The rearrangement links TRBV4-2 to TRBJ1-5; no clear D. There are 20 residues in the CDR3. The germline V gene has CDR1 LGHNA and CDR2 YNFKEQ. Trimming removed 0 bases at V and 0 bases at J, with 21 bases between. The CDR3 region is CASSQDPSSERRISNQPQHF. CDR3 bases: TGTGCCAGCAGCCAAGATCCTTCGTCGGAGAGGCGCATTAGCAATCAGCCCCAGCATTTT.

This clonotype has ten or more counts. A read error may produce the germline difference seen at one junction end. The rearrangement uses TRBV12-3 or TRBV12-4 and TRBJ1-5; D gene unclear. The CDR3 covers 13 residues. Here the CDR3 reads CASSLARDQPQHF. CDR3 coding DNA: TGTGCCAGCAGCTTAGCGCGGGATCAGCCCCAGCATTTT.

This clonotype was recorded many times. V is TRBV4-3 and J is TRBJ1-5, with 7 bases lining up with TRBD1. Losses at the gene ends were 0 bases for V and 7 bases for J; bases not matched to a gene: 6. This CDR3 is 15 amino acids long. Germline CDR1 and CDR2: LGHNA and YSLEER. The CDR3 nucleotides read TGCGCCAGCAGCCAAGACGGGGTAGGGGGCCAGCCCCAGCATTTT. Amino acid sequence: CASSQDGVGGQPQHF.

Ten or more counts support this clonotype. The gene calls are TRBV7-9 and TRBJ2-7; 7 bases match TRBD2. The CDR3 is 13 residues long. Germline lookup yields CDR1 SEHNR and CDR2 FQNEAQ (reference sequence). With V trimmed by 1 base and J by 6 bases, 3 bases remained unmatched. CDR3 DNA: TGTGCCAGCAGCTTAGGGGGAGGGCCCGAGCAGTACGTC. This translates into CASSLGGGPEQYV.

This clonotype showed up just a few times. The J gene is TRBJ2-5, the V gene TRBV14, with D possibly matching TRBD2 (5 bases). Germline CDR1 and CDR2: SGHDN and FVKESK. The CDR3 spans 23 residues. Trimming took 2 bases from V and 7 from J, leaving 41 bases between them. The CDR3 protein is CASSQSGLVGTLDVNFFSVTQYF. The CDR3 DNA follows: TGTGCCAGCAGCCAATCTGGACTCGTGGGCACTTTGGACGTGAATTTTTTTTCAGTGACCCAGTACTTC.

For this clonotype: A much larger clonotype is one base distant, so this may be a read error. This chain connects TRBV5-1 to TRBJ2-5; 7 bases are a match to TRBD2. The CDR3 covers 14 residues. Germline assignment: CDR1 SGHRS and CDR2 YFSETQ. The CDR3, as DNA: TGCGGCAGCAGCCCCGGGGGGAGCCAAGAGACCCAGTACTTC. Translating it yields CGSSPGGSQETQYF.